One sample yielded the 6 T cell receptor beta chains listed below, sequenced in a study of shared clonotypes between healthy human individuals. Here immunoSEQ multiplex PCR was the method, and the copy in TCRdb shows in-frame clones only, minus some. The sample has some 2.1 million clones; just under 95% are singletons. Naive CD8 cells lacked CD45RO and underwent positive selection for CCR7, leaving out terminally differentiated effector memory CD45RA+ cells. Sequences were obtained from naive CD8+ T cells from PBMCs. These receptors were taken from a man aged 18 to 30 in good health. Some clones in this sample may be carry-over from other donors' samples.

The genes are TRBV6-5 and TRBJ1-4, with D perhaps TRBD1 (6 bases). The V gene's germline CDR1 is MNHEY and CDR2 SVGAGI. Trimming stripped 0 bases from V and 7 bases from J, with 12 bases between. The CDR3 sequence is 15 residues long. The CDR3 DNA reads TGTGCCAGCAGTTACTCAGGGGGTGAGGGTGAAAAACTGTTTTTT. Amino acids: CASSYSGGEGEKLFF.

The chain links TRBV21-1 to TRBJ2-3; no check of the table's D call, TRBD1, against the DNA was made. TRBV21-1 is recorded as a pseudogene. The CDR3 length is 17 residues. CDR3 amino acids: CASSKVNSTGVTDTQYF. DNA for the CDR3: TGTGCCAGCAGCAAAGTGAATTCGACAGGGGTCACAGATACGCAGTATTTT.

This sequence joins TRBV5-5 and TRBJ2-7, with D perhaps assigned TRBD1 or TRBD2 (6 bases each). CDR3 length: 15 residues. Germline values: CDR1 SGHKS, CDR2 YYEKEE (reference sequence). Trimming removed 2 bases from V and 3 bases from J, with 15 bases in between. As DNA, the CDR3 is TGTGCCAGCAGCTTCCATGGGGGGCTAAACTACGAGCAGTACTTC. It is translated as CASSFHGGLNYEQYF.

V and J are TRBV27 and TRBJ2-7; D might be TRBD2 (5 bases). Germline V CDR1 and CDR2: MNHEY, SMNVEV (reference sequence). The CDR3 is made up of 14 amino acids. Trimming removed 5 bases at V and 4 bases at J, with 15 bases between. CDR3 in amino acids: CASSPAAGNYEQYF. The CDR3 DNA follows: TGTGCCAGCAGTCCAGCCGCCGGGAATTACGAGCAGTACTTC.

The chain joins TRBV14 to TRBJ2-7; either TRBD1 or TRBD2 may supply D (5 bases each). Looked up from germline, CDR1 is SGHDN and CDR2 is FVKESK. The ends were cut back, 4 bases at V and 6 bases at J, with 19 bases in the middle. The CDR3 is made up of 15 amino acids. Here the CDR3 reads CASSPTASAGAEQYF. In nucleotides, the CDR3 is TGTGCCAGCAGCCCGACAGCAAGCGCCGGGGCCGAGCAGTACTTC.

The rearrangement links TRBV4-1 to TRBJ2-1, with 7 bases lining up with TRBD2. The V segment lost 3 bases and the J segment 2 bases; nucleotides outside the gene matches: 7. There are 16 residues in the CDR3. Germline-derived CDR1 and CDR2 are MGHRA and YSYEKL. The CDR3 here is CASSQTLAAPYNEQFF. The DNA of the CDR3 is TGCGCCAGCAGCCAGACCCTAGCGGCTCCCTACAATGAGCAGTTCTTC.